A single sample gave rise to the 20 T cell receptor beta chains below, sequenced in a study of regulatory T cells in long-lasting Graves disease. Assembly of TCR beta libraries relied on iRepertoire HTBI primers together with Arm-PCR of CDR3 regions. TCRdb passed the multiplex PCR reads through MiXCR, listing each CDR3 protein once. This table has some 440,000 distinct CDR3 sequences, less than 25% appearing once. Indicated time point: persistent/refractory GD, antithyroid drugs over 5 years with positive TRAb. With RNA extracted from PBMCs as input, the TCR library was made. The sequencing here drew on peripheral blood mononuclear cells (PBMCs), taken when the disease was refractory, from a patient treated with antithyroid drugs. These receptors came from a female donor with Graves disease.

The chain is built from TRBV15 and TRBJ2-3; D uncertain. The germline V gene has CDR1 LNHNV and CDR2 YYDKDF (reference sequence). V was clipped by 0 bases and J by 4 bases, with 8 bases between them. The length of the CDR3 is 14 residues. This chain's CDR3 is CATSREMAPDTQYF. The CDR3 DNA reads TGTGCCACCAGCAGAGAAATGGCGCCAGATACGCAGTATTTT.

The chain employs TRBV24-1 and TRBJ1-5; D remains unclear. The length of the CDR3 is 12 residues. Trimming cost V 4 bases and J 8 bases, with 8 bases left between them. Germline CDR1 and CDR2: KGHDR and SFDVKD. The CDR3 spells CATSDPGEPQHF. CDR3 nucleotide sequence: TGTGCCACCAGTGACCCCGGGGAGCCCCAGCATTTT.

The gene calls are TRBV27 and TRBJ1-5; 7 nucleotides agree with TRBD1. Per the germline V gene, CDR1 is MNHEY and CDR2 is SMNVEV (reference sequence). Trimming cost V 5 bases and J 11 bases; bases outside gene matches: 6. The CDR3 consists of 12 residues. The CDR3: CASSLPGGAQHF. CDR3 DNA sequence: TGTGCCAGCAGTCTACCAGGGGGAGCCCAGCATTTT.

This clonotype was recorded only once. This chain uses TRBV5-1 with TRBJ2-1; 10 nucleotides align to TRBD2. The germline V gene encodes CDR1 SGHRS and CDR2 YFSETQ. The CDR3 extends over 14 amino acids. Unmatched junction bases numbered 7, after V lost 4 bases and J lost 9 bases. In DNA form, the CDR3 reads TGCGCCAGCAGCGCGGCCCTAGCGGGAGCTGAGCAGTTCTTC. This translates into CASSAALAGAEQFF.

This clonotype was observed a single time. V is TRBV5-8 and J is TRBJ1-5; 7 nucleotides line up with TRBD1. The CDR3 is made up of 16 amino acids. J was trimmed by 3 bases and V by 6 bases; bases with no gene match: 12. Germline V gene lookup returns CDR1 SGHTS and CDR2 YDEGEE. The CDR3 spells CASNTGDGSFNQPQHF. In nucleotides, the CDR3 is TGTGCCAGCAACACAGGGGATGGCTCCTTCAATCAGCCCCAGCATTTT.

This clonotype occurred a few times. CDR3 protein: CSAHELLGETQYF. The DNA of the CDR3 is TGCAGTGCCCACGAGCTTTTGGGAGAGACCCAGTACTTC. J is TRBJ2-5 and V is TRBV20-1; D unclear. Per germline, CDR1 DFQATT and CDR2 SNEGSKA (reference sequence). Trimming took off 6 bases at V and 4 bases at J, with 15 bases between the two ends. The CDR3 sequence is 13 residues long.

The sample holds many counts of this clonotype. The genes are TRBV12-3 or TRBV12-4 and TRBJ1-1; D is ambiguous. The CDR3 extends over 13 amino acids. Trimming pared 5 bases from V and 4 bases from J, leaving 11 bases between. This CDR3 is CASSGWGITEAFF. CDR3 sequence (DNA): TGTGCCAGCAGTGGGTGGGGTATCACTGAAGCTTTCTTT.

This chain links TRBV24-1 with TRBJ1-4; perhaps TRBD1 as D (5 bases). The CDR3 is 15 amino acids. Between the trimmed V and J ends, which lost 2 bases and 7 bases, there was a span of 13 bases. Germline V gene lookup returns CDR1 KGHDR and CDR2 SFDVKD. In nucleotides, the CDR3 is TGTGCCACCAGTGATTCCGGGACCTCGGGTGAAAAACTGTTTTTT. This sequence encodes CATSDSGTSGEKLFF.

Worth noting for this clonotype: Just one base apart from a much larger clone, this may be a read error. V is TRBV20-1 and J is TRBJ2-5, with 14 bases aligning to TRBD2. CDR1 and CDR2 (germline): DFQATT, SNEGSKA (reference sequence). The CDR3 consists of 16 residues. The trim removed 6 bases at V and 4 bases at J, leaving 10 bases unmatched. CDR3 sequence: CSATGLAGVRAETQYF. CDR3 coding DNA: TGCAGTGCAACGGGACTAGCGGGAGTGAGGGCAGAGACCCAGTACTTC.

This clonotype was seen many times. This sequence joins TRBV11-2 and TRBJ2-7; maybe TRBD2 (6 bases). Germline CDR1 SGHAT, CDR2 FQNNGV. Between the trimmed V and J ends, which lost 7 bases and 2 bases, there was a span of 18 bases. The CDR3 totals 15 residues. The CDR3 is CASTPADYRTYEQYF. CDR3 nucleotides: TGTGCCAGCACCCCCGCGGACTACCGCACCTACGAGCAGTACTTC.

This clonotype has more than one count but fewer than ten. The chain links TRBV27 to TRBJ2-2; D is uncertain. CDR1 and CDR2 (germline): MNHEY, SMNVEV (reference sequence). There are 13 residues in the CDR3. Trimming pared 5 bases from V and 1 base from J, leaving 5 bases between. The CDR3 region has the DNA TGTGCCAGCAGTACCCGGAACACCGGGGAGCTGTTTTTT. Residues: CASSTRNTGELFF.

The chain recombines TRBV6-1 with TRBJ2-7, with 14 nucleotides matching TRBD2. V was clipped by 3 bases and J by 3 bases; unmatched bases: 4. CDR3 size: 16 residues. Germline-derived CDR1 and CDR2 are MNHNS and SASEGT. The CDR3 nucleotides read TGTGCCAGCAGTGAGCCGGGACTAGCGGGAGACTACGAGCAGTACTTC. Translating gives CASSEPGLAGDYEQYF.

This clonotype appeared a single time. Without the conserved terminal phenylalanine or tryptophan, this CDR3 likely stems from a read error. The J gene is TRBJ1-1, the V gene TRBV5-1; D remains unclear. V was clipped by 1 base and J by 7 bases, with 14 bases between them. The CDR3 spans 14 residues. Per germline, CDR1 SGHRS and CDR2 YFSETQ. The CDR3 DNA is TGCGCCAGCAGCTTGTTTCCCGAATCGGGTGAAGCTTTCTCT. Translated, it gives CASSLFPESGEAFS.

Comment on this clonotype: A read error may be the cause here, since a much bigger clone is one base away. This chain's CDR3 is CTSSPSRDRLGRQAFF. The CDR3 coding sequence is TGTACCAGCAGCCCGAGCCGGGACAGGTTAGGACGGCAAGCTTTCTTT. The rearrangement links TRBV6-1 to TRBJ1-1; TRBD1 agrees at 8 bases. The CDR3 has 16 residues. Germline CDR1 reads MNHNS; CDR2 reads SASEGT.

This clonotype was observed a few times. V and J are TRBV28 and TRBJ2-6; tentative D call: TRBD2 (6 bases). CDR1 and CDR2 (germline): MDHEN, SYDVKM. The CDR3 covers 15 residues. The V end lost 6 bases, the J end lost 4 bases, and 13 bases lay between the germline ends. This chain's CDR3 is CASRPWGDGANVLTF. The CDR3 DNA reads TGTGCCAGCAGACCTTGGGGGGACGGGGCCAACGTCCTGACTTTC.

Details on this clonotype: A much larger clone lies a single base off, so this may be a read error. Here the CDR3 DNA reads TGTGCCAGCAGTCGTTTTGGACAGGAGGATGGCTGCACCTTC. Encoded protein: CASSRFGQEDGCTF. The chain joins TRBV6-1 to TRBJ1-2; 7 positions agree with TRBD1. This CDR3 region has 14 residues. Germline lookup yields CDR1 MNHNS and CDR2 SASEGT.

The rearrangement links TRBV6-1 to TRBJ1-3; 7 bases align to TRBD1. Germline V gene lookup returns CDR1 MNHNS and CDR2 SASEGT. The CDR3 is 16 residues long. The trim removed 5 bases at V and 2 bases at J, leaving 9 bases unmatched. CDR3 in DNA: TGTGCCAGCAGTCGACAGGGAGGACTAACTGGAAACACCATATATTTT. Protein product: CASSRQGGLTGNTIYF.

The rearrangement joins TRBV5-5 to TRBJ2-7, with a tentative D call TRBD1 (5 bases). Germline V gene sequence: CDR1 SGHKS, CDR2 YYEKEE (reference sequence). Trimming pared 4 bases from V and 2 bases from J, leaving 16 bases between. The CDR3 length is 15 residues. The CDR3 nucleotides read TGTGCCAGCAGCAAAGGGATAGGGGCGGCCTACGAGCAGTACTTC. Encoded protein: CASSKGIGAAYEQYF.

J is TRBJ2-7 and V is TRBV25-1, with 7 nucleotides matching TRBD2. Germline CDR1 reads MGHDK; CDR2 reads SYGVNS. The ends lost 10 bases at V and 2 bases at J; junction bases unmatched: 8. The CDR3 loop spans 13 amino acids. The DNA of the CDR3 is TGTGCCACCCTAGCGGTCTTTCCCTACGAGCAGTACTTC. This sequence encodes CATLAVFPYEQYF.

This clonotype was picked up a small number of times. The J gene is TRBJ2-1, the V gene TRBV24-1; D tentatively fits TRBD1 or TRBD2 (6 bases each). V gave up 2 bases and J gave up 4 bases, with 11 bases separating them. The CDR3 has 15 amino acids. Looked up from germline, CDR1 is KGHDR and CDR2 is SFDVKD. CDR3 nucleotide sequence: TGTGCCACCAGTGATTCCGGGGGCCTATACAATGAGCAGTTCTTC. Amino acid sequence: CATSDSGGLYNEQFF.